This T cell receptor (beta chain) was captured by sequencing in a study of T cells after yellow fever vaccination. CDR1 is MNHEY, CDR2 SVGAGI, per germline. The CDR3 is 18 residues long. V lost 1 base, J lost 4 bases, and 17 bases lay in between. Each CDR3 protein gets one entry after TCRdb re-called the 5' RACE reads with MiXCR. The table has 450,000 to 550,000 distinct CDR3 sequences, about a fifth seen once; the top ten hold roughly a sixth. This TCR came from a man aged 18-30 years who received the YFV17D yellow fever vaccine. The chain uses TRBV6-5 and TRBJ1-6; D is perhaps TRBD1 (5 bases). The starting material was PBMCs, obtained more than 20 days after the first yellow fever vaccination. The CDR3 region has the DNA TGTGCCAGCAGTTACTTACACAGGATGACCCCATATAATTCACCCCTCCACTTT. Protein: CASSYLHRMTPYNSPLHF.